One sample yielded the 18 T cell receptor beta chains listed below, sequenced in a study of T cell therapy after organ transplantation. These receptors are not linked to any known antigen. Generated by immunoSEQ multiplex PCR, the TCRdb table keeps only in-frame clones and is missing some. This table holds about 1,800 clones, 70% to 80% found once. The sample was CD8+ T cells from blood, taken before autologous CMV-specific T cell therapy. The origin of the receptors is a human patient who had received a solid organ transplant and had CMV disease.

This clone is labeled as large. The chain couples TRBV15 to TRBJ2-7; D might be TRBD1 (5 bases). The CDR3 totals 15 residues. CDR1 and CDR2 from the germline V gene are LNHNV and YYDKDF (reference sequence). V was shortened by 0 bases and J by 0 bases, with 9 bases between the two germline ends. The chain's CDR3 is CATSRDGAHSYEQYF. CDR3 sequence (DNA): TGTGCCACCAGCAGAGATGGGGCCCACTCCTACGAGCAGTACTTC.

The table lists this clone with a few counts. The genes are TRBV5-1 and TRBJ1-2; 8 bases fit TRBD1. Germline CDR1 and CDR2: SGHRS and YFSETQ. The CDR3 is made up of 14 amino acids. V gave up 4 bases and J gave up 6 bases; unmatched junction bases: 8. CDR3 region: CASSMDREGDGYTF. The CDR3 coding sequence is TGCGCCAGCAGCATGGACAGGGAGGGAGATGGCTACACCTTC.

The chain recombines TRBV30 with TRBJ2-5, with D hard to call. Germline values: CDR1 GTSNPN, CDR2 SVGIG (reference sequence). V gave up 2 bases and J gave up 0 bases, with 16 bases separating them. The CDR3 contains 16 residues. The CDR3 DNA is TGTGCCTGGAGTTTTCCTCCCTGGGGTTACCAAGAGACCCAGTACTTC. Translated: CAWSFPPWGYQETQYF. The full variable domain, in which reference TRBV30 and TRBJ2-5 provide the parts outside the CDR3, is SQTIHQWPATLVQPVGSPLSLECTVEGTSNPNLYWYRQAAGRGLQLLFYSVGIGQISSEVPQNLSASRPQDRQFILSSKKLLLSDSGFYLCAWSFPPWGYQETQYFGPGTRLLVL.

The rearrangement uses TRBV30 and TRBJ2-5; 10 nucleotides match TRBD1. The CDR3 extends over 14 amino acids. J lost 5 bases, V lost 5 bases, and 8 bases had no gene match. In germline, CDR1 is GTSNPN, CDR2 SVGIG (reference sequence). Written as DNA, the CDR3 is TGTGCCTGGGGTCCCGGGACAGGGGACGAGACCCAGTACTTC. This codes for CAWGPGTGDETQYF.

The chain uses TRBV23-1 and TRBJ2-7; D possibly matches TRBD1 or TRBD2 (6 bases each). TRBV23-1 has ORF status, its function being uncertain. V lost 6 bases and J lost 7, with 16 bases in between. CDR3 length: 13 residues. CDR3 DNA: TGCGCCAGCAGCCAACGAACAGGGAGGGAGCAGTACTTC. This sequence encodes CASSQRTGREQYF.

The chain recombines TRBV4-1 with TRBJ2-1; D ambiguous. V was trimmed by 1 base and J by 7 bases, leaving 8 bases between them. The CDR3 sequence is 13 residues long. CDR1 and CDR2 (germline): MGHRA, YSYEKL. CDR3: CASSQVVGNEQFF. The CDR3 region has the DNA TGCGCCAGCAGCCAAGTAGTCGGGAATGAGCAGTTCTTC.

The CDR3 reads CASNQGGETQYF. CDR3 bases: TGTGCCAGCAATCAGGGAGGGGAGACCCAGTACTTC. The gene calls are TRBV6-5 and TRBJ2-5; 7 nucleotides line up with TRBD2. The CDR3 has 12 residues. Losses at the gene ends were 7 bases for V and 5 bases for J; bases not matched to a gene: 4. Germline lookup yields CDR1 MNHEY and CDR2 SVGAGI.

This sequence joins TRBV29-1 and TRBJ1-1; D remains ambiguous. CDR1 and CDR2 (germline): SQVTM, ANQGSEA. This CDR3 is 12 amino acids long. Trimming took off 4 bases at V and 1 base at J, with 7 bases between the two ends. CDR3 in DNA: TGCAGCGTTGTGATTAAGAACACTGAAGCTTTCTTT. Protein: CSVVIKNTEAFF.

The chain carries TRBV18 and TRBJ2-6; 7 positions agree with TRBD1. The CDR3 runs 18 residues. The germline V gene has CDR1 KGHSH and CDR2 LQKENI. J gave up 5 bases and V 4 bases, and 14 bases lay outside the gene matches. Here the CDR3 DNA reads TGTGCCAGCTCACTAACCGACAGGGCCGGAGCCAGGGCCAACGTCCTGACTTTC. Protein: CASSLTDRAGARANVLTF.

The chain couples TRBV4-3 to TRBJ2-1; possibly TRBD2 for D (5 bases). Germline CDR1 is LGHNA and CDR2 is YSLEER. Trimming removed 0 bases from V and 9 bases from J, with 9 bases in between. The CDR3 extends over 13 amino acids. CDR3 loop: CASSQEAEAEQFF. The CDR3 DNA is TGCGCCAGCAGCCAAGAGGCGGAGGCTGAGCAGTTCTTC.

The chain links TRBV27 to TRBJ2-7; 7 bases map to TRBD2. Germline V lookup: CDR1 MNHEY, CDR2 SMNVEV (reference sequence). The CDR3 has 15 residues. Trimming cost V 2 bases and J 0 bases; bases outside gene matches: 4. The CDR3 sequence: CASSLVGTNSYEQYF. The CDR3 DNA reads as TGTGCCAGCAGTTTAGTCGGGACTAACTCCTACGAGCAGTACTTC.

Written as DNA, the CDR3 is TGTGCCAGCAGCTGGGCAGATACGCAGTATTTT. Its translation is CASSWADTQYF. The rearrangement links TRBV11-2 to TRBJ2-3; D remains unclear. The V end was cut by 4 bases, the J end by 4 bases, with 3 bases between. CDR1 SGHAT and CDR2 FQNNGV come from the germline V gene. The CDR3 sequence is 11 residues long.

The chain recombines TRBV27 with TRBJ2-7; the D call may be TRBD1 or TRBD2 (5 bases each). The CDR3 is 13 amino acids. Germline-derived CDR1 and CDR2 are MNHEY and SMNVEV (reference sequence). Trimming cost V 3 bases and J 5 bases, with 11 bases left between them. The CDR3 bases are TGTGCCAGCAGTTTTCGAGGGACCCACGAGCAGTACTTC. This codes for CASSFRGTHEQYF.

This clone has just a few counts. V gene TRBV6-5 combines with J gene TRBJ2-5; D perhaps matches TRBD2 (6 bases). CDR3 length: 13 residues. CDR1 MNHEY and CDR2 SVGAGI come from the germline V gene. V lost 4 bases to trimming and J lost 4 bases, with 10 bases between them. CDR3 sequence: CASSSEGRETQYF. CDR3 nucleotide sequence: TGTGCCAGCAGTTCGGAGGGGAGAGAGACCCAGTACTTC.

This chain links TRBV4-1 with TRBJ2-2, with 9 bases that match TRBD1. This CDR3 comprises 14 residues. Germline assignment: CDR1 MGHRA and CDR2 YSYEKL. V shed 5 bases and J 7 bases; nucleotides not matched to a gene: 5. CDR3 protein: CASSYRTGDGELFF. As DNA, the CDR3 is TGCGCCAGCAGCTACCGGACAGGGGACGGGGAGCTGTTTTTT.

V gene TRBV19 combines with J gene TRBJ2-2, with 7 bases identical to TRBD2. The V gene's germline CDR1 is LNHDA and CDR2 SQIVND (reference sequence). The CDR3 extends over 17 amino acids. The ends lost 7 bases at V and 7 bases at J; junction bases unmatched: 18. CDR3 coding DNA: TGTGCCAGTACCACTCTCGAGGCGGGAGTTTCACACGGGGAGCTGTTTTTT. Translating gives CASTTLEAGVSHGELFF.

This chain joins TRBV6-5 and TRBJ2-1, with unresolved D. CDR3 length: 16 residues. CDR1 MNHEY and CDR2 SVGAGI come from the germline V gene. V gave up 0 bases and J gave up 6 bases, with 15 bases separating them. The CDR3 nucleotides are TGTGCCAGCAGTTACTCCCTCAACCAGGTCTTCAATGAGCAGTTCTTC. This translates into CASSYSLNQVFNEQFF.

The CDR3 sequence is CASSVGTSGYTDTQYF. The DNA for the CDR3 is TGTGCCAGCAGCGTAGGGACTAGCGGGTACACAGATACGCAGTATTTT. V usage is TRBV9 and J usage is TRBJ2-3, with 11 bases aligning to TRBD2. Germline V gene sequence: CDR1 SGDLS, CDR2 YYNGEE. The CDR3 consists of 16 residues. Trimming at V came to 0 bases and at J to 2 bases, leaving 2 bases not matched to a gene.